One sample yielded the 19 T cell receptor beta chains listed below, sequenced in a study of T cell responses to AZD1222 COVID-19 vaccine. The assay was immunoSEQ multiplex PCR, and TCRdb's table has in-frame clones only and misses some. The sample has 130,000 or so clones, approximately 90% seen once. The input for sequencing was peripheral blood, taken on day 0 of AZD1222 vaccination. These receptors all come from an adult in good health.

This clone was counted once. The chain carries TRBV21-1 and TRBJ2-2; the D call TRBD2 from the table was never checked on the DNA. TRBV21-1 is assigned pseudogene status. The CDR3 sequence is 20 residues long. The CDR3 nucleotides are TGTGCCAGCAGCAATTCGGCAGGACGTCGACCGAAGGCGGGCACCGGGGAGCTGTTTTTT. Translated: CASSNSAGRRPKAGTGELFF.

The genes are TRBV4-1 and TRBJ1-1, with D perhaps TRBD1 (5 bases). Germline values: CDR1 MGHRA, CDR2 YSYEKL. The CDR3 totals 15 residues. Trimming pared 1 base from V and 3 bases from J, leaving 12 bases between. CDR3 sequence reads: CASSQGWGADTEAFF. DNA for the CDR3: TGCGCCAGCAGCCAAGGTTGGGGCGCGGACACTGAAGCTTTCTTT.

The chain employs TRBV7-2 and TRBJ2-1, with D uncertain. Germline-derived CDR1 and CDR2 are SGHTA and FQGNSA. This CDR3 region has 14 residues. Trimming left V 6 bases short and J 0 bases short, with 9 bases between. The CDR3 loop reads CASRARNSYNEQFF. The CDR3 coding sequence is TGTGCCAGCAGAGCCAGAAACTCCTACAATGAGCAGTTCTTC. Using reference TRBV7-2 and TRBJ2-1 for the parts outside the CDR3, the full variable domain is GAGVSQSPSNKVTEKGKDVELRCDPISGHTALYWYRQSLGQGLEFLIYFQGNSAPDKSGLPSDRFSAERTGGSVSTLTIQRTQQEDSAVYLCASRARNSYNEQFFGPGTRLTVL.

The chain couples TRBV5-1 to TRBJ2-1; TRBD2 aligns across 14 bases. V dropped 0 bases and J dropped 6; count of bases not matched to a gene: 5. Germline V CDR1 and CDR2: SGHRS, YFSETQ. The CDR3 is 17 residues long. DNA of the CDR3: TGCGCCAGCAGCTTGGCGACTAGCGGGAGGGCCGTCAATGAGCAGTTCTTC. Translated: CASSLATSGRAVNEQFF.

The chain links TRBV7-2 to TRBJ2-7, with D possibly being TRBD2 (5 bases). There are 12 residues in the CDR3. The germline gives CDR1 SGHTA, CDR2 FQGNSA. The germline V and J ends were trimmed by 4 bases and 3 bases, with 7 bases remaining between them. CDR3: CASSYDYYEQYF. The CDR3 bases are TGTGCCAGCAGCTATGACTACTACGAGCAGTACTTC.

The chain carries TRBV28 and TRBJ2-5, with D tentatively TRBD1 (6 bases). V lost 6 bases to trimming and J lost 2 bases, with 13 bases between them. CDR1 and CDR2 (germline): MDHEN, SYDVKM. This CDR3 is 14 amino acids long. CDR3 protein: CASRRQGMQETQYF. CDR3 coding DNA: TGTGCCAGCAGGCGGCAGGGGATGCAAGAGACCCAGTACTTC.

V and J are TRBV21-1 and TRBJ2-7; the table's D call TRBD2 went unverified against the DNA. TRBV21-1 is listed as a pseudogene. There are 16 residues in the CDR3. CDR3 sequence: CASSPVIPSGPLKQYF. The CDR3 DNA follows: TGTGCCAGCAGCCCAGTAATCCCTAGCGGGCCATTGAAGCAGTACTTC.

The rearrangement links TRBV19 to TRBJ2-3; D is unclear. Trimming stripped 7 bases from V and 1 base from J, with 9 bases between. The CDR3 totals 13 residues. Germline V lookup: CDR1 LNHDA, CDR2 SQIVND (reference sequence). In nucleotides, the CDR3 is TGTGCCAGTACCCCGGTTGGCACAGATACGCAGTATTTT. Translated: CASTPVGTDTQYF.

A single count supports this clone. V usage is TRBV4-1 and J usage is TRBJ1-2, with 10 bases lining up with TRBD1. The CDR3 has 14 amino acids. V lost 6 bases to trimming and J lost 4 bases; unmatched junction nucleotides: 5. Germline V lookup: CDR1 MGHRA, CDR2 YSYEKL. CDR3 coding DNA: TGCGCCAGCAGGATGACAGGGGGCAGCTATGGCTACACCTTC. It yields the protein CASRMTGGSYGYTF.

The V call is TRBV10-3, the J call TRBJ2-7; 8 bases agree with TRBD2. CDR3 length: 13 residues. V gave up 8 bases and J gave up 0 bases; unmatched junction bases: 3. Germline-derived CDR1 and CDR2 are ENHRY and SYGVKD. The CDR3 is CAIQAGVSYEQYF. Here the CDR3 DNA reads TGTGCCATCCAAGCGGGAGTCTCCTACGAGCAGTACTTC.

The genes are TRBV27 and TRBJ2-5; TRBD1 might be the D (6 bases). The V gene's germline CDR1 is MNHEY and CDR2 SMNVEV (reference sequence). V was clipped by 6 bases and J by 4 bases, with 15 bases between them. The CDR3 spans 14 residues. CDR3 sequence reads: CASRLQGRRETQYF. Written as DNA, the CDR3 is TGTGCCAGCAGGCTACAGGGCAGGCGAGAGACCCAGTACTTC.

The chain links TRBV27 to TRBJ1-6, with D hard to call. Deletions cut 0 bases from V and 4 bases from J, with 10 bases between. The CDR3 is made up of 16 amino acids. The germline V gene encodes CDR1 MNHEY and CDR2 SMNVEV (reference sequence). CDR3 DNA sequence: TGTGCCAGCAGTTTATCGGCCGGGCCTTATAATTCACCCCTCCACTTT. This gives the protein CASSLSAGPYNSPLHF.

V and J are TRBV28 and TRBJ1-4; D gene uncertain. Germline loops: CDR1 MDHEN, CDR2 SYDVKM. With 1 base removed from V and 12 bases from J, the gap between germline ends came to 9 bases. The CDR3 sequence is 12 residues long. CDR3 amino acids: CASSLLGGELFF. CDR3 in DNA: TGTGCCAGCAGTTTATTAGGCGGGGAACTGTTTTTT.

The V call is TRBV6-6, the J call TRBJ1-5; no reliable D call. The V gene's germline CDR1 is MNHNY and CDR2 SVGAGI (reference sequence). Trimming shortened V by 4 bases and J by 0 bases, and 13 bases separated the two germline ends. The CDR3 is made up of 16 amino acids. The CDR3 is CASSFGEGLSNQPQHF. In nucleotides, the CDR3 is TGTGCCAGCAGTTTTGGCGAAGGGCTTAGCAATCAGCCCCAGCATTTT.

The chain recombines TRBV9 with TRBJ2-3; D unresolved. CDR1 and CDR2 (germline): SGDLS, YYNGEE. V gave up 0 bases and J gave up 2 bases, with 7 bases separating them. The CDR3 loop spans 14 amino acids. The DNA for the CDR3 is TGTGCCAGCAGCGTAGAACTTCACACAGATACGCAGTATTTT. It encodes CASSVELHTDTQYF.

The chain uses TRBV5-4 and TRBJ1-1, with 7 bases that match TRBD1. Unmatched junction bases numbered 10, after V lost 2 bases and J lost 9 bases. CDR3 length: 14 residues. CDR1 and CDR2 from the germline V gene are SGHNT and YYREEE (reference sequence). CDR3 in DNA: TGTGCCAGCAGCTTACCCCGACAGGGCAAGAAAGCTTTCTTT. It yields the protein CASSLPRQGKKAFF.

The chain has TRBV18 and TRBJ2-3; D is perhaps TRBD1 (5 bases). Trimming pared 8 bases from V and 0 bases from J, leaving 12 bases between. The CDR3 is 14 amino acids. CDR1 is KGHSH and CDR2 is LQKENI in the germline V gene. The CDR3, as DNA: TGTGCCAGCACCGACAGCCTCAGCACAGATACGCAGTATTTT. Translated: CASTDSLSTDTQYF.

This clone was seen a few times. V and J are TRBV3-1 (or the pseudogene TRBV3-2) and TRBJ1-4; D gene ambiguous. V lost 3 bases, J lost 4 bases, and 6 bases lay in between. CDR3 length: 13 residues. Germline CDR1 and CDR2: LGHDT and YNNKEL (reference sequence). Written as DNA, the CDR3 is TGTGCCAGCAGCCAGTCCCTTAATGAAAAACTGTTTTTT. The encoded protein is CASSQSLNEKLFF.

V is TRBV5-1 and J is TRBJ1-1; D not resolved. Looked up from germline, CDR1 is SGHRS and CDR2 is YFSETQ. There are 14 residues in the CDR3. The V and J ends lost 6 bases and 2 bases respectively, with 14 bases between them. CDR3 in DNA: TGCGCCAGCAAAAGCCAGAGCACCAACACTGAAGCTTTCTTT. This encodes CASKSQSTNTEAFF. Filled out from reference TRBV5-1 and TRBJ1-1, the complete variable domain reads KAGVTQTPRYLIKTRGQQVTLSCSPISGHRSVSWYQQTPGQGLQFLFEYFSETQRNKGNFPGRFSGRQFSNSRSEMNVSTLELGDSALYLCASKSQSTNTEAFFGQGTRLTVV.